This T cell receptor (beta chain) was captured by sequencing in a study of blood T cell repertoires in COVID-19. Study processing details: Nucleated cell counts were estimated from reference gene primer amplification. The protocol was immunoSEQ multiplex PCR, while the TCRdb copy is restricted to in-frame clones and leaves out a portion. That table furnishes V, J and clone size, whereas the DNA furnished D and trimming. The sample includes fewer than 60,000 clones, roughly 86% of them seen just once. Germline loops: CDR1 LGHDT, CDR2 YNNKEL (reference sequence). V shed 3 bases and J shed 5 bases, with 16 bases lying between them. The CDR3 loop spans 16 amino acids.

The chain has TRBV3-1 (or the pseudogene TRBV3-2) and TRBJ1-4; no clear D. The TCR originated in a human donor in a cohort sampled during active COVID-19. The specimen was peripheral blood. CDR3 bases: TGTGCCAGCAGCCAGGAATCTCGGGGTACCAATGAAAAACTGTTTTTT. As protein: CASSQESRGTNEKLFF.